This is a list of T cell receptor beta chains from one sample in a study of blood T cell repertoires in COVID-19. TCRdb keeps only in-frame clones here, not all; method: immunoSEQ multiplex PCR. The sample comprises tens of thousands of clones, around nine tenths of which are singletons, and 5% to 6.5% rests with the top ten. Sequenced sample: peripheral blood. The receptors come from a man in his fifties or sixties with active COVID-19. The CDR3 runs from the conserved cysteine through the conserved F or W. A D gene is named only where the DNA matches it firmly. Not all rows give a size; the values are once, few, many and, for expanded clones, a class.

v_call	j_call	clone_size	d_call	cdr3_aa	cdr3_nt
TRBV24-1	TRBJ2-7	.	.	CATSDWSARGSYEQYF	TGTGCCACCAGTGATTGGTCGGCGAGGGGGAGCTACGAGCAGTACTTC
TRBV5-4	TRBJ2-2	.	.	CASSLLSLQDRVYTGELFF	TGTGCCAGCAGCTTGCTTTCTCTCCAGGACAGAGTATACACCGGGGAGCTGTTTTTT
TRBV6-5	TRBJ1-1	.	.	CASSYIWTTANTEAFF	TGTGCCAGCAGTTACATCTGGACAACCGCGAACACTGAAGCTTTCTTT
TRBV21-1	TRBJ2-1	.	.	CASGGRGGYNEQFF	TGTGCCAGCGGCGGTAGAGGGGGATACAATGAGCAGTTCTTC
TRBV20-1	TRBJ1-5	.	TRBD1	CSASRGQGPFRPQHF	TGCAGTGCTAGTAGAGGACAGGGGCCTTTTCGGCCCCAGCATTTT
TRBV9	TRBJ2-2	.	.	CASSGRTANTGELFF	TGTGCCAGCAGCGGGAGGACCGCCAACACCGGGGAGCTGTTTTTT
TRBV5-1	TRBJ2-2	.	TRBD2	CASSLIAGANTGELFF	TGCGCCAGCAGCTTGATAGCGGGGGCGAACACCGGGGAGCTGTTTTTT
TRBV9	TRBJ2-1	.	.	CASSVGGTYSYNEQFF	TGTGCCAGCAGCGTAGGCGGGACCTACTCCTACAATGAGCAGTTCTTC
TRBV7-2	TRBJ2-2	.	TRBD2	CASSLAWTSGRVGELFF	TGTGCCAGCAGCTTAGCCTGGACTAGCGGGAGGGTCGGGGAGCTGTTTTTT
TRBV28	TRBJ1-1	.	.	CASSLLGHQNTEAFF	TGTGCCAGCAGTCTGCTTGGACACCAGAACACTGAAGCTTTCTTT
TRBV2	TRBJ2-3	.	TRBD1	CAAGGSTDTQYF	TGTGCCGCAGGGGGTAGCACAGATACGCAGTATTTT
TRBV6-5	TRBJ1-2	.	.	CASSSARGYYGYTF	TGTGCCAGCAGTTCCGCACGGGGATACTATGGCTACACCTTC
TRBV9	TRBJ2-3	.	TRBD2	CASSSRGTSGRSTDTQYF	TGTGCCAGCAGCTCACGCGGGACTAGCGGGAGGAGCACAGATACGCAGTATTTT
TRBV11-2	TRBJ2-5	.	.	CASSFTQGIETQYF	TGTGCCAGCAGCTTCACGCAGGGGATAGAGACCCAGTACTTC
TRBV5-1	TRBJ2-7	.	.	CASSLDFGEQYF	TGCGCCAGCAGCTTAGACTTCGGCGAGCAGTACTTC
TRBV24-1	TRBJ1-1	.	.	CATSVVGATEAFF	TGTGCCACCAGTGTGGTAGGGGCCACTGAAGCTTTCTTT
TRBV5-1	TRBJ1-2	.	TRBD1	CATRAVQGDRGDGYTF	TGCGCCACCCGAGCGGTGCAGGGCGACAGGGGTGATGGCTACACCTTC
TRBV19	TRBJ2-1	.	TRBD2	CASSSRLAGGRYNEQFF	TGTGCCAGTAGCTCCAGACTAGCGGGGGGCCGCTACAATGAGCAGTTCTTC
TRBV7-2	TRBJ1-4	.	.	CASSIRQNEKLFF	TGTGCCAGCAGCATCAGACAGAATGAAAAACTGTTTTTT
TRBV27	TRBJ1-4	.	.	CASSPSDGELFF	TGTGCCAGCAGCCCTTCGGATGGAGAACTGTTTTTT
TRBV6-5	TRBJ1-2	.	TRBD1	CASSYHQGAPYGYTF	TGTGCCAGCAGTTACCATCAGGGGGCGCCCTATGGCTACACCTTC
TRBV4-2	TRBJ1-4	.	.	CASSHSETSNEKLFF	TGTGCCAGCAGCCATTCCGAGACATCAAATGAAAAACTGTTTTTT
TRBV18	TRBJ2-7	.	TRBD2	CASSPGLAPYEQYF	TGTGCCAGCTCACCTGGACTAGCGCCCTACGAGCAGTACTTC
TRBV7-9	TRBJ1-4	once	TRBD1	CASSPRDRSFGEKLFF	TGTGCCAGCAGCCCGCGGGACAGGTCTTTTGGTGAAAAACTGTTTTTT
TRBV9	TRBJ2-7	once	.	CASSPPYGGPGYEQYF	TGTGCCAGCAGCCCCCCTTATGGAGGGCCGGGCTACGAGCAGTACTTC
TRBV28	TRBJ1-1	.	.	CASGGGREAFF	TGTGCCAGCGGGGGGGGGCGTGAAGCTTTCTTT
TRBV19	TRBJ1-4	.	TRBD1	CASSAPGTGGSELFF	TGTGCCAGTAGTGCCCCCGGGACAGGGGGGTCCGAACTGTTTTTT